Below are 23 T cell receptor beta chains sequenced from a single sample in a study of shared clonotypes between healthy human individuals. The repertoire was sequenced with immunoSEQ multiplex PCR; TCRdb's copy has only in-frame clones and lacks some. The data contain more than 2 million clones, 93% of them seen just once; the ten biggest clones take up over 1.5%. Terminally differentiated effector memory CD45RA+ cells were excluded from the naive CD8 cells, which were CD45RO-negative and positively selected for CCR7. Sequencing input: naive CD8+ T cells from PBMCs. These receptors were obtained from a man between 18 and 35 years old in good health. Some clones in this sample may be carry-over from other donors' samples.

The rearrangement uses TRBV27 and TRBJ1-4; D is ambiguous. V shed 1 base and J shed 8 bases, with 5 bases lying between them. Germline loops: CDR1 MNHEY, CDR2 SMNVEV (reference sequence). The CDR3 length is 12 residues. The CDR3 DNA is TGTGCCAGCAGTTTATTCGGGGAAAAACTGTTTTTT. It codes for CASSLFGEKLFF.

J is TRBJ1-5 and V is TRBV28; 9 bases match TRBD1. The ends lost 0 bases at V and 2 bases at J; junction bases unmatched: 11. CDR1 MDHEN and CDR2 SYDVKM come from the germline V gene. This CDR3 is built from 19 residues. Written as DNA, the CDR3 is TGTGCCAGCAGTTTATGGGACAGGGGATTGGTGCGAGGCAATCAGCCCCAGCATTTT. Translating it yields CASSLWDRGLVRGNQPQHF.

This chain links TRBV11-3 with TRBJ1-6, with D hard to call. Trimming stripped 5 bases from V and 11 bases from J, with 16 bases between. The CDR3 consists of 14 residues. CDR1 SGHNT and CDR2 YENEEA come from the germline V gene. The CDR3 DNA sequence: TGTGCCAGCAGCGATCGTCGGCCAGGAGCACCCCTCCACTTT. Translating it yields CASSDRRPGAPLHF.

The chain carries TRBV7-9 and TRBJ2-1; 14 bases align to TRBD2. The germline V gene encodes CDR1 SEHNR and CDR2 FQNEAQ (reference sequence). V gave up 1 base and J gave up 5 bases; unmatched junction bases: 7. The CDR3 has 18 amino acids. CDR3 residues: CASSLGLAGGPRHNEQFF. Written as DNA, the CDR3 is TGTGCCAGCAGCTTAGGACTAGCGGGAGGGCCTCGTCACAATGAGCAGTTCTTC.

This clone turned up a few times. The gene calls are TRBV14 and TRBJ1-1; D is uncertain. The CDR3 extends over 14 amino acids. V shed 1 base and J shed 3 bases, with 9 bases lying between them. Germline lookup yields CDR1 SGHDN and CDR2 FVKESK. CDR3 DNA: TGTGCCAGCAGCCAAGTAGGATGGGACACTGAAGCTTTCTTT. This codes for CASSQVGWDTEAFF.

The chain recombines TRBV10-2 with TRBJ2-5, with D possibly matching TRBD1 (5 bases). The ends were cut back, 4 bases at V and 1 base at J, with 7 bases in the middle. This CDR3 contains 13 residues. CDR1 WSHSY and CDR2 SAAADI come from the germline V gene. CDR3 region: CASSVQGQETQYF. The DNA for the CDR3 is TGCGCCAGCAGTGTTCAGGGCCAAGAGACCCAGTACTTC.

About this clone itself: In the same sample, other DNA sequences code for this CDR3. This chain links TRBV6-5 with TRBJ1-1; possible D gene TRBD1, 5 bases. V was trimmed by 0 bases and J by 5 bases, leaving 7 bases between them. Germline loops: CDR1 MNHEY, CDR2 SVGAGI. The CDR3 spans 13 residues. CDR3 nucleotide sequence: TGTGCCAGCAGTTACTCGGGGGGGACTGAAGCTTTCTTT. This encodes CASSYSGGTEAFF.

The CDR3: CASSVGDSGYEQYF. In DNA form, the CDR3 reads TGTGCCAGCAGCGTAGGGGACAGCGGATACGAGCAGTACTTC. V gene TRBV9 combines with J gene TRBJ2-7, with TRBD1 matching 7 bases. CDR3 length equals 14 residues. Losses at the gene ends were 0 bases for V and 4 bases for J; bases not matched to a gene: 4. The germline gives CDR1 SGDLS, CDR2 YYNGEE. Looking up the rest from reference TRBV9 and TRBJ2-7 gives the full variable domain: DSGVTQTPKHLITATGQRVTLRCSPRSGDLSVYWYQQSLDQGLQFLIQYYNGEERAKGNILERFSAQQFPDLHSELNLSSLELGDSALYFCASSVGDSGYEQYFGPGTRLTVT.

This chain uses TRBV6-1 with TRBJ2-1; 9 nucleotides agree with TRBD2. The CDR3 is 15 residues long. Looked up from germline, CDR1 is MNHNS and CDR2 is SASEGT. V was pared by 8 bases and J by 6 bases, with 11 bases of the junction left unmatched. The CDR3 coding sequence is TGTGCCAGCGACCCTAGGGCGGGAGGGCCCAATGAGCAGTTCTTC. Protein sequence: CASDPRAGGPNEQFF.

This clone was counted between two and nine times. The V call is TRBV7-9, the J call TRBJ2-1; D remains unclear. Trimming removed 2 bases at V and 8 bases at J, with 7 bases between. The CDR3 runs to 12 residues. The germline CDR1 and CDR2 sequences are SEHNR and FQNEAQ (reference sequence). The CDR3 DNA is TGTGCCAGCAGCTTACTCCGGGATGAGCAGTTCTTC. It specifies CASSLLRDEQFF.

The V gene is TRBV28, the J gene TRBJ1-5; D call uncertain. CDR1 is MDHEN, CDR2 SYDVKM, per germline. This CDR3 has 14 residues. Trimming cost V 3 bases and J 1 base, with 7 bases left between them. In DNA form, the CDR3 reads TGTGCCAGCAGTTTTGCCCAGAGCAATCAGCCCCAGCATTTT. Amino acid sequence: CASSFAQSNQPQHF.

V usage is TRBV9 and J usage is TRBJ1-3, with 9 nucleotides matching TRBD1. After removal of 3 bases from V and 0 bases from J, the junction contained 1 base not matched to a gene. The V gene's germline CDR1 is SGDLS and CDR2 YYNGEE. The CDR3 has 15 amino acids. This CDR3 is CASSETGGSGNTIYF. The CDR3 DNA reads as TGTGCCAGCAGCGAGACAGGGGGCTCTGGAAACACCATATATTTT.

The V and J genes are TRBV5-1 and TRBJ2-5, with D unclear. The J call may be incorrect, as the DNA end agrees better with TRBJ2-7. Per germline, CDR1 SGHRS and CDR2 YFSETQ. The CDR3 contains 14 residues. The CDR3 region has the DNA TGCGCCAGCAGCTTTGTCGGCACTTCCTACGAGCAGTACTTC. It specifies CASSFVGTSYEQYF.

A remark on this clone: Different DNA sequences within this sample yield the same CDR3. The chain carries TRBV18 and TRBJ2-7, with TRBD1 matching 8 bases. This CDR3 has 15 amino acids. Looked up from germline, CDR1 is KGHSH and CDR2 is LQKENI. V was clipped by 4 bases and J by 0 bases; unmatched bases: 5. CDR3: CASSQDRGGSYEQYF. Here the CDR3 DNA reads TGTGCCAGCTCACAAGACAGGGGAGGCTCCTACGAGCAGTACTTC.

The chain is built from TRBV19 and TRBJ2-7, with 9 bases identical to TRBD1. CDR1 LNHDA and CDR2 SQIVND come from the germline V gene (reference sequence). The CDR3 is 13 amino acids. With 5 bases clipped from V and 5 bases from J, the junction kept 4 bases outside the gene matches. DNA for the CDR3: TGTGCCAGTAGTTCCCGGGACAGGGACGAGCAGTACTTC. It specifies CASSSRDRDEQYF. Using reference TRBV19 and TRBJ2-7 for the parts outside the CDR3, the full variable domain is DGGITQSPKYLFRKEGQNVTLSCEQNLNHDAMYWYRQDPGQGLRLIYYSQIVNDFQKGDIAEGYSVSREKKESFPLTVTSAQKNPTAFYLCASSSRDRDEQYFGPGTRLTVT.

The rearrangement uses TRBV7-9 and TRBJ2-2, with TRBD2 as a possible D gene (5 bases). Trimming took 7 bases from V and 6 from J, leaving 18 bases between them. The germline CDR1 and CDR2 sequences are SEHNR and FQNEAQ (reference sequence). The CDR3 length is 15 residues. CDR3 DNA: TGTGCCAGCACCCACTTCCGGGGTTTGTCCGGGGAGCTGTTTTTT. This gives the protein CASTHFRGLSGELFF.

The chain recombines TRBV28 with TRBJ1-5, with a possible D match to TRBD1 (6 bases). With 6 bases removed from V and 5 bases from J, the gap between germline ends came to 20 bases. CDR1 MDHEN and CDR2 SYDVKM come from the germline V gene. This CDR3 is built from 16 residues. CDR3 sequence (DNA): TGTGCCAGCAGGCCCATCGCCGACAGGAATGATCAGCCCCAGCATTTT. Its protein is CASRPIADRNDQPQHF. Together with reference TRBV28 and TRBJ1-5, the CDR3 gives the full variable domain: DVKVTQSSRYLVKRTGEKVFLECVQDMDHENMFWYRQDPGLGLRLIYFSYDVKMKEKGDIPEGYSVSREKKERFSLILESASTNQTSMYLCASRPIADRNDQPQHFGDGTRLSIL.

Concerning this clone: A much larger clone lies one base from this, so it may be a read error. This chain uses TRBV13 with TRBJ2-1; a possible D gene is TRBD2 (6 bases). The CDR3 sequence is 15 residues long. V shed 0 bases and J shed 0 bases, with 6 bases lying between them. The germline V gene has CDR1 PRHDT and CDR2 FYEKMQ (reference sequence). The CDR3 DNA reads TGTGCCAGCAGCTTAGGCGGGAGCTCCTACAATGAGCAGTTCTTC. Its translation is CASSLGGSSYNEQFF. The full variable domain, completed using reference TRBV13 and TRBJ2-1, is AAGVIQSPRHLIKEKRETATLKCYPIPRHDTVYWYQQGPGQDPQFLISFYEKMQSDKGSIPDRFSAQQFSDYHSELNMSSLELGDSALYFCASSLGGSSYNEQFFGPGTRLTVL.

V and J are TRBV29-1 and TRBJ2-7, with D perhaps TRBD2 (7 bases). Germline assignment: CDR1 SQVTM and CDR2 ANQGSEA. V gave up 1 base and J gave up 2 bases, with 15 bases separating them. This CDR3 has 15 residues. The CDR3 reads CSVEVRGRIPYEQYF. The CDR3 bases are TGCAGCGTTGAAGTGCGGGGGCGCATCCCCTACGAGCAGTACTTC.

A word on this clone: The same CDR3 also results from other DNA sequences found in this sample. This chain joins TRBV9 and TRBJ1-2; D might be TRBD1 (6 bases). V gave up 2 bases and J gave up 0 bases, with 11 bases separating them. The CDR3 extends over 15 amino acids. From germline, CDR1 is SGDLS and CDR2 YYNGEE. In DNA, the CDR3 is TGTGCCAGCAGCGTTTCAGGGACAACTAACTATGGCTACACCTTC. This gives the protein CASSVSGTTNYGYTF.

The chain recombines TRBV6-5 with TRBJ2-1, with TRBD1 matching over 9 bases. V shed 5 bases, J shed 10 bases, and the junction held 12 bases outside the gene matches. Germline V gene data show CDR1 as MNHEY and CDR2 as SVGAGI. The CDR3 covers 15 residues. The CDR3 DNA follows: TGTGCCAGCAGTCCCCTCGGACAGGGGAATAAGGAGCAGTTCTTC. Translating gives CASSPLGQGNKEQFF.

This clone was counted between two and nine times. The chain recombines TRBV27 with TRBJ2-7, with D maybe TRBD1 (6 bases). Trimming stripped 5 bases from V and 0 bases from J, with 17 bases between. This CDR3 contains 16 residues. Germline V gene data show CDR1 as MNHEY and CDR2 as SMNVEV (reference sequence). This CDR3 is CASSLYRDTSSYEQYF. The CDR3 DNA follows: TGTGCCAGCAGTCTGTACAGGGATACGTCCTCCTACGAGCAGTACTTC.

In DNA, the CDR3 is TGTGCCAGCAGCTTATTTGGCGGGAGGGCAGATGAGCAGTTCTTC. It codes for CASSLFGGRADEQFF. The chain combines TRBV11-2 with TRBJ2-1; 9 nucleotides agree with TRBD2. Germline V gene data show CDR1 as SGHAT and CDR2 as FQNNGV. The CDR3 is 15 amino acids. V shed 2 bases and J 8 bases; nucleotides not matched to a gene: 7. The whole variable domain, remainder taken from reference TRBV11-2 and TRBJ2-1, is EAGVAQSPRYKIIEKRQSVAFWCNPISGHATLYWYQQILGQGPKLLIQFQNNGVVDDSQLPKDRFSAERLKGVDSTLKIQPAKLEDSAVYLCASSLFGGRADEQFFGPGTRLTVL.